The 20 T cell receptor beta chains given below trace back to one sample, sequenced in a study of blood T cell repertoires in COVID-19. Produced via immunoSEQ multiplex PCR; TCRdb's table is partial and in-frame only. Here the sample spans 200,000 or so clones, 70% to 90% being singletons. The sample comprised peripheral blood. The source is a man older than 75 with acute or convalescent COVID-19.

The CDR3 protein is CASRQAFYNEQFF. The DNA of the CDR3 is TGCGCCAGCCGACAGGCGTTCTACAATGAGCAGTTCTTC. This chain connects TRBV5-1 to TRBJ2-1, with a tentative D call TRBD1 (6 bases). Germline CDR1 is SGHRS and CDR2 is YFSETQ. The V end was cut by 7 bases, the J end by 3 bases, with 11 bases between. The CDR3 extends over 13 amino acids.

This clone was detected only a few times. The chain recombines TRBV18 with TRBJ2-1, with no clear D. CDR3 length: 15 amino acids. Trimming removed 3 bases at V and 5 bases at J, with 14 bases between. The germline V gene encodes CDR1 KGHSH and CDR2 LQKENI. In DNA form, the CDR3 reads TGTGCCAGCTCACCCCCGGCCACAGCAAACAATGAGCAGTTCTTC. It is translated as CASSPPATANNEQFF.

The chain couples TRBV14 to TRBJ1-6, with D perhaps matching TRBD1 (6 bases). This CDR3 comprises 20 residues. Germline V gives CDR1 SGHDN, CDR2 FVKESK. Trimming left V 0 bases short and J 0 bases short, with 18 bases between. This chain's CDR3 is CASSQDLGQLNSSYNSPLHF. Here the CDR3 DNA reads TGTGCCAGCAGCCAAGATTTGGGACAACTGAACAGCTCCTATAATTCACCCCTCCACTTT. The full variable domain, completed using reference TRBV14 and TRBJ1-6, is EAGVTQFPSHSVIEKGQTVTLRCDPISGHDNLYWYRRVMGKEIKFLLHFVKESKQDESGMPNNRFLAERTGGTYSTLKVQPAELEDSGVYFCASSQDLGQLNSSYNSPLHFGNGTRLTVT.

In its sample, this clone was seen a few times. This rearrangement joins TRBV19 to TRBJ2-1; 14 positions match TRBD2. The CDR3 is 18 amino acids. Germline CDR1 is LNHDA and CDR2 is SQIVND (reference sequence). The J segment lost 7 bases and the V segment lost 3 bases, leaving 11 bases of the junction unmatched. CDR3 DNA: TGTGCCAGTAGTATTGAGACTAGCGGGAGGGTACTACATAATGAGCAGTTCTTC. Its translation: CASSIETSGRVLHNEQFF.

V is TRBV9 and J is TRBJ2-5, with 12 bases that match TRBD2. The V and J ends lost 0 bases and 5 bases, in that order; junction bases with no gene match: 11. The CDR3 is 18 amino acids. Germline CDR1 SGDLS, CDR2 YYNGEE. CDR3 nucleotides: TGTGCCAGCAGCGTAGAGGCTAGCGGGAGGGCAATCCGGGAGACCCAGTACTTC. Translating gives CASSVEASGRAIRETQYF.

This rearrangement joins TRBV5-4 to TRBJ2-1, with 8 bases fitting TRBD2. CDR3 length: 18 residues. The ends lost 4 bases at V and 0 bases at J; junction bases unmatched: 12. Germline V lookup: CDR1 SGHNT, CDR2 YYREEE (reference sequence). The CDR3 DNA follows: TGTGCCAGCAGCACGGGAGGGTTTGGAGGGAGCTCCTACAATGAGCAGTTCTTC. Its translation: CASSTGGFGGSSYNEQFF.

This chain connects TRBV19 to TRBJ1-5; 9 bases line up with TRBD1. Germline values: CDR1 LNHDA, CDR2 SQIVND (reference sequence). The CDR3 is 14 residues long. J lost 6 bases, V lost 5 bases, and 5 bases had no gene match. The DNA of the CDR3 is TGTGCCAGTAGTGTACAGGGGGCAAGTCAGCCCCAGCATTTT. Amino acids: CASSVQGASQPQHF.

CDR3 loop: CASSESGGRQPQHF. CDR3 DNA sequence: TGTGCCAGCAGTGAATCAGGGGGCCGGCAGCCCCAGCATTTT. This chain connects TRBV6-1 to TRBJ1-5; 8 bases match TRBD1. Trimming took 2 bases from V and 7 from J; bases not matched to a gene: 4. The CDR3 has 14 amino acids. Per the germline V gene, CDR1 is MNHNS and CDR2 is SASEGT.

The rearrangement links TRBV27 to TRBJ2-1, with no clear D. Trimming cost V 0 bases and J 4 bases, with 4 bases left between them. This CDR3 region has 13 residues. Germline values: CDR1 MNHEY, CDR2 SMNVEV (reference sequence). The CDR3 nucleotides read TGTGCCAGCAGTTTATCGCAGTACAATGAGCAGTTCTTC. This codes for CASSLSQYNEQFF.

The chain carries TRBV19 and TRBJ1-1; D gene unclear. CDR3 size: 14 residues. The V and J ends lost 9 bases and 0 bases respectively, with 14 bases between them. The germline CDR1 and CDR2 sequences are LNHDA and SQIVND (reference sequence). CDR3 sequence: CASASPRLNTEAFF. DNA for the CDR3: TGTGCCAGCGCCTCCCCGCGGCTGAACACTGAAGCTTTCTTT.

The gene calls are TRBV21-1 and TRBJ2-2; the table assigns TRBD1, which was not confirmed against the DNA. TRBV21-1 is deemed a pseudogene. The CDR3 extends over 15 amino acids. The CDR3 loop reads CASRPREGAEGELFF. Here the CDR3 DNA reads TGTGCCAGCAGGCCGCGAGAGGGGGCAGAAGGGGAGCTGTTTTTT.

This chain joins TRBV10-3 and TRBJ2-1; TRBD2 matches 9 bases. CDR3 length equals 15 residues. The germline gives CDR1 ENHRY, CDR2 SYGVKD. The junction had 10 bases not matched to a gene; V was cut back by 6 bases and J by 7 bases. The CDR3 loop reads CAISLREGSSNEQFF. For the CDR3, the DNA is TGTGCCATCAGCCTGCGGGAGGGCTCGTCTAATGAGCAGTTCTTC.

This rearrangement joins TRBV5-1 to TRBJ2-7, with 11 positions matching TRBD2. The germline gives CDR1 SGHRS, CDR2 YFSETQ. The CDR3 covers 16 residues. Trimming took 2 bases from V and 1 from J; bases not matched to a gene: 5. Here the CDR3 DNA reads TGCGCCAGCAGCTTACAGACTAGCGGGAAGTCCTACGAGCAGTACTTC. Translated: CASSLQTSGKSYEQYF.

Written as DNA, the CDR3 is TGTGCCAGCGGTAGACAGGGCAATCAGCCCCAGCATTTT. This codes for CASGRQGNQPQHF. This sequence joins TRBV2 and TRBJ1-5, with D tentatively TRBD1 (6 bases). The CDR3 extends over 13 amino acids. The V end lost 8 bases, the J end lost 2 bases, and 10 bases lay between the germline ends. The germline V gene encodes CDR1 SNHLY and CDR2 FYNNEI.

The chain is built from TRBV19 and TRBJ2-1; 9 bases align to TRBD2. CDR3 length: 16 residues. V lost 1 base to trimming and J lost 5 bases; unmatched junction nucleotides: 6. Germline lookup yields CDR1 LNHDA and CDR2 SQIVND (reference sequence). CDR3 sequence (DNA): TGTGCCAGTAGTATAGCGGCTAGCGGGATGAACAATGAGCAGTTCTTC. Its translation: CASSIAASGMNNEQFF.

This clone was detected only once. This chain joins TRBV7-8 and TRBJ2-7; the D gene is possibly TRBD1 (6 bases). Germline values: CDR1 SGHVS, CDR2 FQNEAQ. V lost 3 bases and J 0 bases, leaving 33 bases between the germline ends. The CDR3 spans 22 residues. CDR3 sequence reads: CASSFRPVRGQRLRNSSYEQYV. DNA for the CDR3: TGTGCCAGCAGCTTTCGCCCAGTGAGAGGACAGAGGTTACGCAACAGCTCCTACGAGCAGTACGTC.

The chain joins TRBV18 to TRBJ2-7; 7 nucleotides match TRBD1. Germline CDR1 reads KGHSH; CDR2 reads LQKENI. Unmatched junction bases numbered 5, after V lost 4 bases and J lost 2 bases. CDR3 length equals 14 residues. CDR3 residues: CASSQGTAAYEQYF. The CDR3 coding sequence is TGTGCCAGCTCACAGGGGACAGCAGCCTACGAGCAGTACTTC. The full variable domain, in which reference TRBV18 and TRBJ2-7 provide the parts outside the CDR3, is NAGVMQNPRHLVRRRGQEARLRCSPMKGHSHVYWYRQLPEEGLKFMVYLQKENIIDESGMPKERFSAEFPKEGPSILRIQQVVRGDSAAYFCASSQGTAAYEQYFGPGTRLTVT.

The chain is built from TRBV7-9 and TRBJ2-2; 12 bases align to TRBD2. The CDR3 extends over 18 amino acids. CDR1 and CDR2 (germline): SEHNR, FQNEAQ (reference sequence). V gave up 5 bases and J gave up 1 base; unmatched junction bases: 8. This CDR3 is CASSPWTSGARNTGELFF. The CDR3 DNA follows: TGTGCCAGCAGCCCCTGGACTAGCGGGGCCCGGAACACCGGGGAGCTGTTTTTT.

The rearrangement uses TRBV9 and TRBJ2-1, with 10 bases that match TRBD2. The CDR3 loop spans 15 amino acids. Germline lookup yields CDR1 SGDLS and CDR2 YYNGEE. After removal of 4 bases from V and 3 bases from J, the junction contained 4 bases not matched to a gene. For the CDR3, the DNA is TGTGCCAGCAGCTCCAGCGGGAGGGGCTACAATGAGCAGTTCTTC. Translating gives CASSSSGRGYNEQFF.

This clone was found once. J is TRBJ2-1 and V is TRBV24-1; TRBD2 is a possible D gene (8 bases). V gave up 6 bases and J gave up 5 bases, with 22 bases separating them. The CDR3 sequence is 17 residues long. Germline V lookup: CDR1 KGHDR, CDR2 SFDVKD. The CDR3 nucleotides are TGTGCCACCAGTCGGGGGGGCACCGGGACAGCTAACAATGAGCAGTTCTTC. Protein product: CATSRGGTGTANNEQFF.